Given below is one TCR beta chain in context. Its antigen remains unidentified. TCRdb fed the reads into MiXCR, producing one record per CDR3 protein. The sample holds around 570,000 distinct CDR3 sequences; about 39% are singletons and the top ten take 48%. The data are from a study of T cell repertoires in cytomegalovirus infection. Overall study context: The authors relied on CMV epitopes, both recently identified HLA-C-restricted and well-studied HLA-B-restricted. Public TCR beta signatures were indicative of both CMV infection and a matching HLA type. Whole-study results and caveats: Ex vivo responses were dominated by HLA-C-restricted CMV-specific TCR beta clonotypes. The cumulative frequency of public TCR beta families distinguished individuals who carried CMV together with the relevant HLA.

The V and J ends lost 7 bases and 8 bases respectively, with 11 bases between them. There are 11 residues in the CDR3. CDR1 is SEHNR, CDR2 FQNEAQ, per germline (reference sequence). Sample: cultured PBMCs, taken from culture after CMV antigen stimulation. The receptor comes from a human donor in good health (CMV status not recorded). Some clones in this sample may be carry-over from other donors' samples. The chain recombines TRBV7-9 with TRBJ1-1; maybe TRBD1 (5 bases). The CDR3 DNA reads TGTGCCAGCACCAGGGTAGAAGAAGCTTTCTTT. Its protein product is CASTRVEEAFF.